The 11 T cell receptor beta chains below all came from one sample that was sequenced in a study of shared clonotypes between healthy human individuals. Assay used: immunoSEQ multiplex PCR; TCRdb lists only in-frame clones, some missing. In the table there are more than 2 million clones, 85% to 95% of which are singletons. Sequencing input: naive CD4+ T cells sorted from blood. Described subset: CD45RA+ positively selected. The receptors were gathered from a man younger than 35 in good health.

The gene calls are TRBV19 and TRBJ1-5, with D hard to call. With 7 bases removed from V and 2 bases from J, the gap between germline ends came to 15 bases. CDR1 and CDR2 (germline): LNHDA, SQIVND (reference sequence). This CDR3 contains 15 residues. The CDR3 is CASNGKSLGNQPQHF. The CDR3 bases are TGTGCCAGTAATGGAAAAAGTCTGGGCAATCAGCCCCAGCATTTT.

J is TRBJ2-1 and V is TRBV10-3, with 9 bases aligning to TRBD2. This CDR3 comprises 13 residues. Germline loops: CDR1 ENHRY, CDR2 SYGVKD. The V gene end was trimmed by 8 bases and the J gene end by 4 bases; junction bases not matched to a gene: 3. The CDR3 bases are TGTGCCATCTCAGCGGGAGGATACAATGAGCAGTTCTTC. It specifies CAISAGGYNEQFF.

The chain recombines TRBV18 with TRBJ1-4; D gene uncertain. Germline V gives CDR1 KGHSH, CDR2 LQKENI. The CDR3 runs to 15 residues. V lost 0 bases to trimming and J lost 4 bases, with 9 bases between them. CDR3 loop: CASSPPGTVNEKLFF. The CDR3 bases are TGTGCCAGCTCACCACCCGGAACAGTTAATGAAAAACTGTTTTTT.

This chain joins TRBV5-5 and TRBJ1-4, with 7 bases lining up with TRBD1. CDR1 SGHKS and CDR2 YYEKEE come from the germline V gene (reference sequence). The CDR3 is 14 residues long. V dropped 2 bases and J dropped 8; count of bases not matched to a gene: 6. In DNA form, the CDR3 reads TGTGCCAGCAGCTTACAGGGGTCTGGCGAAAAACTGTTTTTT. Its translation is CASSLQGSGEKLFF.

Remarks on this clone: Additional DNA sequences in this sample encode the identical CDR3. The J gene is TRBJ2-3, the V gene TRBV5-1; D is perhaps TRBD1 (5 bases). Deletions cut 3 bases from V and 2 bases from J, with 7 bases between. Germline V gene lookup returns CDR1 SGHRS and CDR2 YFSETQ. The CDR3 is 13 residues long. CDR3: CASSSTVTDTQYF. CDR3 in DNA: TGCGCCAGCAGCTCGACAGTCACAGATACGCAGTATTTT.

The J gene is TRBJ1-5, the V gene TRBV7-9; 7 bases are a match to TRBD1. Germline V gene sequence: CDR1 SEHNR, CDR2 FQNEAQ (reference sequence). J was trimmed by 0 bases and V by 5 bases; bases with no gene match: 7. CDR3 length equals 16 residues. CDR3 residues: CASSPGTADSNQPQHF. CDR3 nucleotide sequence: TGTGCCAGCAGCCCGGGGACAGCTGATAGCAATCAGCCCCAGCATTTT.

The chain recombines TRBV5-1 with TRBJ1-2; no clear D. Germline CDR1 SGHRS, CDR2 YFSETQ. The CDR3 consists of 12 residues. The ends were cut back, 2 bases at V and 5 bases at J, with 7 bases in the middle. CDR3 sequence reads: CASSLGMYGYTF. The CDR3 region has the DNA TGCGCCAGCAGCTTAGGCATGTATGGCTACACCTTC.

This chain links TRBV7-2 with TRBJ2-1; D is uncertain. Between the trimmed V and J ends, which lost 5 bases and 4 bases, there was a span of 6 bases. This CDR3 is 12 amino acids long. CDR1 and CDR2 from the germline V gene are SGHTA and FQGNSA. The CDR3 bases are TGTGCCAGCAGCCCCGTGTACAATGAGCAGTTCTTC. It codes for CASSPVYNEQFF.

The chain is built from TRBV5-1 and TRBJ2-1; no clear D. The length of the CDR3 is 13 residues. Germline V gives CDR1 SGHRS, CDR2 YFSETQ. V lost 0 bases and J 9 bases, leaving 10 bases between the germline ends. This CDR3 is CASSLAPYGEQFF. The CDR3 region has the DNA TGCGCCAGCAGCTTGGCTCCGTACGGTGAGCAGTTCTTC. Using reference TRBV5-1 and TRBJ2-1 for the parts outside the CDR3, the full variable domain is KAGVTQTPRYLIKTRGQQVTLSCSPISGHRSVSWYQQTPGQGLQFLFEYFSETQRNKGNFPGRFSGRQFSNSRSEMNVSTLELGDSALYLCASSLAPYGEQFFGPGTRLTVL.

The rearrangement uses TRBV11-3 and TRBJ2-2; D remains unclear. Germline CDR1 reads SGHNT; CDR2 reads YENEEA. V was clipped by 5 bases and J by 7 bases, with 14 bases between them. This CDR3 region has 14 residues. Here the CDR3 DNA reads TGTGCCAGCAGCGCCCTCTCAGTTAACGGGGAGCTGTTTTTT. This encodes CASSALSVNGELFF.

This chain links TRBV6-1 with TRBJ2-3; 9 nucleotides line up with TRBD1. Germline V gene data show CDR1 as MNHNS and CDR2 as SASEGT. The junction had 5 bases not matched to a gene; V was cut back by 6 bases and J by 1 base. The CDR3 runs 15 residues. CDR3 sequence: CASRAGTGRTDTQYF. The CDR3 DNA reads TGTGCCAGCAGAGCCGGGACAGGGCGCACAGATACGCAGTATTTT.